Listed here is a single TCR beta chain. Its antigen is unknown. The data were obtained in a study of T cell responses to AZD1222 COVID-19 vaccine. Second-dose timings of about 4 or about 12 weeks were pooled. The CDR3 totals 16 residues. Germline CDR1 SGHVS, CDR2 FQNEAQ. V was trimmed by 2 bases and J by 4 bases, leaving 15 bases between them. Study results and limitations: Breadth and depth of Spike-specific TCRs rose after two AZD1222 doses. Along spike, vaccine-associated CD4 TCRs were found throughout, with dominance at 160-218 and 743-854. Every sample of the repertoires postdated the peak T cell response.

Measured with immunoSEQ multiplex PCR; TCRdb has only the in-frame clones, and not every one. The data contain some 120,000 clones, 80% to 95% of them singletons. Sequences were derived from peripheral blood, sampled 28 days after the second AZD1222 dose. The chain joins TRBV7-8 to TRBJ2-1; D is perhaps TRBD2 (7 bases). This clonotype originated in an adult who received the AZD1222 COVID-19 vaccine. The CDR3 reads CASSLTGGQIYNEQFF. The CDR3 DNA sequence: TGTGCCAGCAGCTTAACGGGGGGCCAAATATACAATGAGCAGTTCTTC.